The clone carrying this TCR beta chain has at least ten counts. Its antigen is still unknown. This record belongs to a study of T cells in Graves' hyperthyroidism and ophthalmopathy. TCR beta CDR3 region amplification was performed from RNA transcripts. The HTBI primer set served for first-round RT-PCR of the TCR CDR3. TCRdb independently ran MiXCR on the multiplex PCR reads; one entry per CDR3 protein. Of about 520,000 distinct CDR3 sequences in the sample, around 21% are singletons; the top ten hold less than 30%. Study outcomes and limitations: Most thyroid clonotypes with frequency above 0.001 were detected in blood.

V lost 1 base, J lost 6 bases, and 7 bases stayed unmatched. This CDR3 region has 15 residues. The chain links TRBV12-3 or TRBV12-4 to TRBJ2-5; 8 bases map to TRBD1. This clonotype was obtained from a man aged 18 to 35 with Graves' hyperthyroidism. The sample was blood. As DNA, the CDR3 is TGTGCCAGCAGTTTAGGACAGGGGACACGGCAGACCCAGTACTTC. This translates into CASSLGQGTRQTQYF.